This TCR beta chain came from a study of CD8 T cells in Susac syndrome. Whole-study findings and limits: As acknowledged by the study, its TCR sequencing and HLA analysis included a relatively small number of individuals.

With regard to this clonotype: Its antigen remains unidentified.

TCR beta from blood CD8+ and CD4+ T cells was sequenced. Negative magnetic isolation gave CD8+ and CD4+ cells; FACS enriched CD8+ TEMRA. With random hexamers, reverse transcription was performed on about 0.5 to 1 ug of RNA. Amplification of the TCR beta CDR3 was carried out by immunoSEQ multiplex PCR, which spanned a total of 54 Vbeta and 13 Jbeta segments. Via MiXCR, TCRdb re-called the immunoSEQ multiplex PCR reads, giving one row per CDR3 protein. The sample shows about 430,000 distinct CDR3 sequences, about 85% of them seen only once. Germline V gene lookup returns CDR1 LGHDT and CDR2 YNNKEL (reference sequence). The V end lost 1 base, the J end lost 0 bases, and 13 bases lay between the germline ends. The CDR3 contains 17 residues.

Material for sequencing was CD8+ T cells from PBMCs. The chain uses TRBV3-1 and TRBJ1-3; possibly TRBD1 for D (5 bases). The receptor comes from a human donor with multiple sclerosis. The CDR3 loop is CASSQGPGRRSGNTIYF. The CDR3 nucleotides are TGTGCCAGCAGCCAAGGCCCAGGGCGGCGCTCTGGAAACACCATATATTTT.